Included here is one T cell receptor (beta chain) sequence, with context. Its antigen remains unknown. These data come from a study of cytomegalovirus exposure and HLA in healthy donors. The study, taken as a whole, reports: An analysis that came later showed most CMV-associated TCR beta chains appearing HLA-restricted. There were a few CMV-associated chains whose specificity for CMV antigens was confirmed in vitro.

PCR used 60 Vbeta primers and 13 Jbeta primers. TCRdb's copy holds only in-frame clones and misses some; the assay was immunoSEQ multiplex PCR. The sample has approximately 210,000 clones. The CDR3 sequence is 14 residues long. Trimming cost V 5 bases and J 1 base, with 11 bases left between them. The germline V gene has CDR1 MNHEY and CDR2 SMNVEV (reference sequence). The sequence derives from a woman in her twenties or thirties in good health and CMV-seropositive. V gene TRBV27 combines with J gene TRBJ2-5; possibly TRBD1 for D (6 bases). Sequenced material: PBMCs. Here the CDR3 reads CASSARDTQETQYF. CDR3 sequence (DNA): TGTGCCAGCAGTGCCCGGGACACCCAAGAGACCCAGTACTTC.